Given below is one T cell receptor beta chain in context. In this sample, this clonotype turned up many times. The specificity of this receptor is unknown. No quality values exist for individual bases; no much larger clone is one base distant. The sample comes from a study of HIV-infected children after antiretroviral therapy interruption (dated by TCRdb to about 2019). In terms of the full investigation: The study included eight children, four on planned treatment interruption and four on continuous treatment, and all eight had a CD4+ count above 500 and a viral load below 50 copies/ml. In the continuous-treatment arm, samples from corresponding weeks 0, 48 and 150 were analyzed. In the interruption arm, samples were obtained at week 0, week 12, end of interruption (week 24 or 48), and about 3 years after study end. Most participating children had recorded exposure to EBV and CMV. Alongside thymic output measurements, TCR repertoires of children on planned treatment interruption were compared with TCR repertoires of children on continuous antiretroviral treatment. A median age of approximately 9.8 years was recorded in the interruption group, and a median age of approximately 8 years was recorded in the continuous treatment group. Summary of the overall study and its limitations: In the naive CD4+ repertoires of PTI patients, CDR3 sharing between time points dropped after the start of interruption, while many sequences were shared between the end of interruption and 3 years later. Minor non-naive CD45RA+ populations such as EMRA or stem memory cells might have been included among the sorted CD45RA+ naive cells. An increase in the naive CD4+ Gini coefficient was observed by the end of treatment interruption, suggesting clonal expansion, and a return to baseline was observed by 3 years. The small number of patients is a limitation of the study, so the data should be interpreted with caution.

The intended sense of this specimen's treatment or condition label: PENTA 11 planned treatment interruption arm or continuous ART arm. Children from the United Kingdom aged 2 to 15 years who had been given at least three-drug ART for at least 24 weeks were enrolled as participants. Cryopreserved PBMCs containing at least 5 million viable cells were needed, and a few candidate patients were excluded because their viable PBMC yield was low. Using a FACSAria III cell sorter, naive CD4+ CD45RA+ CD45RO- T cells were FACS-sorted out of thawed PBMCs. After sorting, the cells were fixed and RNA was extracted first with the RNeasy FFPE kit and then with the RNeasy Micro kit. Library method: 3' RACE. TCR libraries were generated from RNA by a 3' RACE protocol incorporating unique molecular identifiers so that PCR amplification bias could be corrected. As many as 12 amplicon libraries were pooled and then sequenced on an Illumina MiSeq using v2 2x250 paired-end chemistry. The authors processed their data as follows. Reads were processed with Decombinator for assignment of V and J genes and CDR3, and barcode-based correction of errors and PCR bias was applied. Repertoires were subsampled to equal depth before Gini coefficients were calculated with the R ineq package. Three approaches were used to assess CDR3 similarity: GLIPH, Hamming distance and a shared triplet metric. The raw public data were reprocessed by TCRdb itself: fastp quality trimming at Q25, MiXCR clonotype calling, in-frame beta chains only. All rows with the same CDR3 protein become a single entry with the most common DNA and genes. TCRdb assigned the V and J calls; the authors' analysis was not used. In this sample the table shows 70,000 to 90,000 distinct CDR3 sequences, under 8% of which occur a single time. The ten largest account for roughly 1% of the sample.

The receptor was derived from a pool of human donors with HIV. The sequencing used CD45RA+ CD4+ T cells from PBMCs, pooled from several time points, collected from a donor given antiretroviral therapy, either interrupted or continuous. The cell subset or site label, read with the paper, signifies: naive CD4+ CD45RA+ CD45RO- T cells.

The CDR3 protein is CSARLAGTTDTQYF. The DNA sequence is as follows: TGCAGTGCTAGACTAGCGGGGACCACAGATACGCAGTATTTT. The rearranged chain carries TRBV20-1 and TRBJ2-3, with 9 middle bases fitting TRBD2. From the germline V gene (reference sequence), CDR1 is DFQATT and CDR2 is SNEGSKA. Trimming removed 2 bases from V and 2 bases from J; the gene matches leave 2 bases unexplained. Counted from cysteine to phenylalanine, this CDR3 has 14 amino acids. Left in the record is the CDR3 DNA by itself, 42 bases read in frame from the first base.